The 10 T cell receptor beta chains in this list originate from one sample, sequenced in a study of regulatory T cells in long-lasting Graves disease. Time point defined: newly diagnosed GD, antithyroid drugs for less than 3 months. Preparation of the TCR library used RNA extracted from PBMCs. Investigators prepared the TCR beta libraries by applying iRepertoire HTBI primers and Arm-PCR of CDR3 regions. TCRdb processed the multiplex PCR reads anew with MiXCR; each CDR3 protein has one entry. The sample carries about 440,000 distinct CDR3 sequences, 16% recorded once. The data also belong to a second study, concerning T cells in Graves' hyperthyroidism and ophthalmopathy.

This specimen was peripheral blood mononuclear cells (PBMCs), taken at new diagnosis, from a patient treated with antithyroid drugs. These receptors originate from a young woman with Graves disease.

This clonotype was observed at least ten times. This sequence joins TRBV29-1 and TRBJ2-1; D possibly corresponds to TRBD2 (6 bases). The CDR3 loop spans 15 amino acids. V was pared by 4 bases and J by 8 bases, with 21 bases between. Germline assignment: CDR1 SQVTM and CDR2 ANQGSEA. The CDR3 protein is CSVVTRLAVRHEQFF. The CDR3 DNA reads as TGCAGCGTTGTAACGCGCTTAGCGGTTAGGCATGAGCAGTTCTTC.

This clonotype was counted at least ten times. V gene TRBV15 combines with J gene TRBJ2-7, with 13 bases lining up with TRBD2. J gave up 5 bases and V 8 bases, and 3 bases lay outside the gene matches. The CDR3 covers 13 residues. Looked up from germline, CDR1 is LNHNV and CDR2 is YYDKDF (reference sequence). CDR3 DNA sequence: TGTGCCACCCGGACTAGCGGGAGAAACGAGCAGTACTTC. Translation gives CATRTSGRNEQYF.

V usage is TRBV15 and J usage is TRBJ2-1; D possibly corresponds to TRBD2 (6 bases). The CDR3 covers 11 residues. Deletions cut 5 bases from V and 8 bases from J, with 7 bases between. Germline CDR1 LNHNV, CDR2 YYDKDF (reference sequence). The CDR3: CATSGGDEQFF. For the CDR3, the DNA is TGTGCCACCAGCGGAGGGGATGAGCAGTTCTTC.

This sequence joins TRBV3-1 and TRBJ2-3, with D possibly TRBD2 on 5 matching bases. V was shortened by 4 bases and J by 1 base, with 12 bases between the two germline ends. CDR3 length equals 15 residues. The germline V gene has CDR1 LGHDT and CDR2 YNNKEL (reference sequence). As DNA, the CDR3 is TGTGCCAGCAGCCTAGATGCCGGGGGCACAGATACGCAGTATTTT. Its translation: CASSLDAGGTDTQYF.

The rearrangement links TRBV10-3 to TRBJ2-6; 11 bases match TRBD1. The CDR3 has 17 residues. Germline-derived CDR1 and CDR2 are ENHRY and SYGVKD. Germline trimming cut 4 bases from V and 4 bases from J; bases unmatched to any gene: 6. The CDR3 protein is CAISAGQGALGANVLTF. The DNA of the CDR3 is TGTGCCATCAGTGCCGGACAGGGGGCGTTAGGGGCCAACGTCCTGACTTTC.

In nucleotides, the CDR3 is TGCGCCAGCAGCTCCGCCCCTAGCGGGAGGCCCAGCTCCTACAATGAGCAGTTCTTC. This codes for CASSSAPSGRPSSYNEQFF. The chain employs TRBV5-1 and TRBJ2-1; 11 bases are shared with TRBD2. Germline V gene sequence: CDR1 SGHRS, CDR2 YFSETQ. V was clipped by 3 bases and J by 0 bases; unmatched bases: 11. The CDR3 runs to 19 residues.

The chain employs TRBV7-9 and TRBJ1-2; D is undetermined. Trimming took 4 bases from V and 5 from J, leaving 14 bases between them. CDR1 SEHNR and CDR2 FQNEAQ come from the germline V gene (reference sequence). This CDR3 is built from 14 residues. CDR3 DNA: TGTGCCAGCAGCTCCGGTTTTATGGGGTATGGCTACACCTTC. This gives the protein CASSSGFMGYGYTF. Filled out from reference TRBV7-9 and TRBJ1-2, the complete variable domain reads DTGVSQNPRHKITKRGQNVTFRCDPISEHNRLYWYRQTLGQGPEFLTYFQNEAQLEKSRLLSDRFSAERPKGSFSTLEIQRTEQGDSAMYLCASSSGFMGYGYTFGSGTRLTVV.

Many counts were recorded for this clonotype. The chain carries TRBV28 and TRBJ2-7, with 12 bases lining up with TRBD2. The CDR3 covers 15 residues. V lost 4 bases and J lost 3; bases outside the gene matches: 4. CDR1 is MDHEN and CDR2 is SYDVKM in the germline V gene. CDR3 sequence: CASSSGLAGHYEQYF. CDR3 sequence (DNA): TGTGCCAGCAGTTCCGGACTAGCGGGGCACTACGAGCAGTACTTC.

This clonotype was counted only a few times. This chain connects TRBV11-1 to TRBJ1-2; possible D gene TRBD1, 6 bases. V was shortened by 2 bases and J by 8 bases, with 15 bases between the two germline ends. CDR1 is SGHAT and CDR2 is FQDESV in the germline V gene (reference sequence). CDR3 size: 14 residues. The CDR3 nucleotides are TGTGCCAGCAGCTTACCAGGGGCGTTTGAGGGCTACACCTTC. It translates to CASSLPGAFEGYTF.

The V call is TRBV12-3 or TRBV12-4, the J call TRBJ2-2; 8 bases map to TRBD1. The junction had 10 bases not matched to a gene; V was cut back by 3 bases and J by 4 bases. The CDR3 consists of 17 residues. In DNA form, the CDR3 reads TGTGCCAGCAGTTTCACGGCAGGGGGCTCGGGCACCGGGGAGCTGTTTTTT. It codes for CASSFTAGGSGTGELFF.